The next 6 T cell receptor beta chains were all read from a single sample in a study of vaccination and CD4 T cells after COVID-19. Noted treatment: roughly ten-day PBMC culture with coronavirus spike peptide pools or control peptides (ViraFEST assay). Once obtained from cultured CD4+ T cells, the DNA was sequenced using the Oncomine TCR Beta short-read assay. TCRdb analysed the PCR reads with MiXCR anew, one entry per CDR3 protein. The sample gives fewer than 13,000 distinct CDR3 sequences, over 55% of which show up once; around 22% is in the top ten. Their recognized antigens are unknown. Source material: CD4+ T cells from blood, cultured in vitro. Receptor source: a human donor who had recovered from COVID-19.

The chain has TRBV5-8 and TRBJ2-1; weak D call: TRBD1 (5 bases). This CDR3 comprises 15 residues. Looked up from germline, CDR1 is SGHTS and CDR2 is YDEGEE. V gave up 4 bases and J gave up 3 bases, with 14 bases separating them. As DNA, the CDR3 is TGTGCCAGCAGCCTTCGGGCAGGGATCTACAATGAGCAGTTCTTC. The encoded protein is CASSLRAGIYNEQFF.

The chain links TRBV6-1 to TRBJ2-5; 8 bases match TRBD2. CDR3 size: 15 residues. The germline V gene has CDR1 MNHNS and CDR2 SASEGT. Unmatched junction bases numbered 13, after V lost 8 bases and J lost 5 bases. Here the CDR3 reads CASSFPGGVTETQYF. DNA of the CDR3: TGTGCCAGCTCCTTCCCCGGGGGGGTTACCGAGACCCAGTACTTC.

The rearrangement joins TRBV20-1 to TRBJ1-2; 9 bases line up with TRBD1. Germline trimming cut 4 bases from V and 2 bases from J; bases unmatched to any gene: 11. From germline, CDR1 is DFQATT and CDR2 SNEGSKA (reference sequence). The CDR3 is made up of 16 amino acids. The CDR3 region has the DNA TGCAGTGCTACCCTGAGGACAGGGGTGAAAAACTATGGCTACACCTTC. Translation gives CSATLRTGVKNYGYTF.

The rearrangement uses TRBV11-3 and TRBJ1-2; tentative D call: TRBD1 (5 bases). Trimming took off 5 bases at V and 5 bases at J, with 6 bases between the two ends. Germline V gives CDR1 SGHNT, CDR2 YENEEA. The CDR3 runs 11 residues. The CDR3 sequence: CASSKGYGYTF. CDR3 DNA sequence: TGTGCCAGCAGCAAGGGGTATGGCTACACCTTC.

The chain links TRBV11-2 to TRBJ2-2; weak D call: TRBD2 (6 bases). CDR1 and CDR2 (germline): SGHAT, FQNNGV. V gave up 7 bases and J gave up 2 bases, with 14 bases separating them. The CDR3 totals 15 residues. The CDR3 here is CASTLRRVNTGELFF. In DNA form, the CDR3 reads TGTGCCAGCACCCTTCGGAGGGTCAACACCGGGGAGCTGTTTTTT.

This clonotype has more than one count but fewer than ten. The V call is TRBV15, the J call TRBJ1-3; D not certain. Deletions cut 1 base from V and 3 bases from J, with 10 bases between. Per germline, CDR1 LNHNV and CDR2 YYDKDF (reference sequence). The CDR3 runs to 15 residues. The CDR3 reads CATSRGSRGGNTIYF. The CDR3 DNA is TGTGCCACCAGCAGAGGGTCTCGTGGTGGAAACACCATATATTTT.